The T cell receptor (beta chain) under discussion was sequenced for a study of T cells expressing NK-cell markers. Findings and caveats of the study: Clarity on HCMV specificity was lacking for the expanded NKG2C+ T cell clones. In a handful of donors, these clonotypes also led the CD3+CD56-NKG2C+ fraction.

Researchers built TCR beta cDNA using 5'RACE template switching with UMIs. TCRdb reprocessed the 5' RACE reads; each CDR3 protein has one entry and no DNA is given. The sample table includes hundreds of thousands of distinct CDR3 sequences. The CDR3 is 15 amino acids. Per germline, CDR1 PRHDT and CDR2 FYEKMQ (reference sequence). Turning to this clonotype: Its specificity is unknown.

The sample was blood T cells: a sorted CD56 or NKG2C T cell subset, CD4+ or CD8+ T cells, or bulk PBMC T cells (not recorded which). The clonotype originates from a man aged 18 to 35 in good health. The chain combines TRBV13 with TRBJ1-2; with no DNA, the TCRdb D assignment of TRBD1 cannot be verified. The CDR3 region is CASSRTDRGLDGYTF.